The 13 T cell receptor beta chains in this list originate from one sample, sequenced in a study of identical twins. Each CDR3 protein gets one entry after TCRdb re-called the 5' RACE reads with MiXCR. The repertoire consists of around 530,000 distinct CDR3 sequences, with roughly 15% occurring once and the leading ten covering nearly 0.45%. The sample also formed part of further work on yellow fever vaccine responses in identical twins.

Source material: CD4+ T cells sorted from blood. The source of these receptors is a woman under 30 in good health.

This clonotype showed up many times. The chain has TRBV4-1 and TRBJ2-1; TRBD1 aligns across 8 bases. V lost 4 bases to trimming and J lost 4 bases; unmatched junction nucleotides: 9. The CDR3 is made up of 16 amino acids. The germline gives CDR1 MGHRA, CDR2 YSYEKL. CDR3 region: CASSPSWGQEYNEQFF. CDR3 nucleotides: TGCGCCAGCAGCCCCAGTTGGGGACAGGAGTACAATGAGCAGTTCTTC.

This clonotype was counted ten times or more. The chain combines TRBV12-3 or TRBV12-4 with TRBJ2-4; 7 positions agree with TRBD2. This CDR3 contains 15 residues. Trimming cost V 6 bases and J 0 bases; bases outside gene matches: 5. The CDR3 loop reads CASSPRGGAKNIQYF. The CDR3 nucleotides read TGTGCCAGCAGCCCTCGCGGGGGAGCCAAAAACATTCAGTACTTC.

In its sample, this clonotype was seen a few times. This chain uses TRBV5-1 with TRBJ2-1; D gene uncertain. With 4 bases removed from V and 6 bases from J, the gap between germline ends came to 14 bases. The V gene's germline CDR1 is SGHRS and CDR2 YFSETQ. This CDR3 has 14 amino acids. The CDR3 reads CASSMAGRPNEQFF. The CDR3 nucleotides read TGCGCCAGCAGCATGGCCGGACGGCCCAATGAGCAGTTCTTC. Variable domain in full (rest from reference TRBV5-1 and TRBJ2-1): KAGVTQTPRYLIKTRGQQVTLSCSPISGHRSVSWYQQTPGQGLQFLFEYFSETQRNKGNFPGRFSGRQFSNSRSEMNVSTLELGDSALYLCASSMAGRPNEQFFGPGTRLTVL.

This clonotype was observed a few times. The rearrangement joins TRBV12-3 or TRBV12-4 to TRBJ2-3; the D is unclear. The CDR3 is 15 amino acids. V was clipped by 5 bases and J by 2 bases, with 14 bases between them. Here the CDR3 DNA reads TGTGCCAGCAGTCCGTCGTTCTGGCTCACAGATACGCAGTATTTT. This encodes CASSPSFWLTDTQYF.

The table lists this clonotype with a few counts. The rearrangement links TRBV24-1 to TRBJ1-2, with a tentative D call TRBD1 (5 bases). The V end was cut by 7 bases, the J end by 4 bases, with 18 bases between. Germline V lookup: CDR1 KGHDR, CDR2 SFDVKD. This CDR3 has 15 residues. CDR3: CATSPGGGRGYGYTF. In DNA form, the CDR3 reads TGTGCCACCAGCCCTGGTGGGGGACGAGGCTATGGCTACACCTTC.

The rearrangement links TRBV6-1 to TRBJ2-7, with 7 positions matching TRBD1. The CDR3 contains 13 residues. Germline CDR1 is MNHNS and CDR2 is SASEGT. The J segment lost 2 bases and the V segment lost 11 bases, leaving 9 bases of the junction unmatched. CDR3 residues: CAGGRDRTYEQYF. The CDR3 coding sequence is TGTGCCGGAGGCCGGGACAGAACCTACGAGCAGTACTTC.

There are many counts of this clonotype. The chain uses TRBV21-1 and TRBJ1-1. TRBV21-1 is classified as a pseudogene. CDR3 length: 16 residues. The CDR3 is CASYQASGGDKTEAFF. Here the CDR3 DNA reads TGTGCCAGCTACCAGGCGAGCGGGGGAGATAAGACTGAAGCTTTCTTT.

This chain uses TRBV3-1 with TRBJ2-7; unclear D gene. Germline-derived CDR1 and CDR2 are LGHDT and YNNKEL (reference sequence). Trimming pared 0 bases from V and 1 base from J, leaving 16 bases between. The CDR3 covers 17 residues. CDR3 sequence: CASSQDPLEGASYEQYF. Here the CDR3 DNA reads TGTGCCAGCAGCCAAGATCCGTTGGAAGGTGCTTCCTACGAGCAGTACTTC.

This clonotype was recorded many times. The genes are TRBV6-1 and TRBJ2-3; 11 bases are a match to TRBD2. This CDR3 is 16 amino acids long. V shed 6 bases and J 6 bases; nucleotides not matched to a gene: 11. Germline values: CDR1 MNHNS, CDR2 SASEGT. The CDR3 nucleotides are TGTGCCAGCAGAAGGGATAGCGGGGGGGCCCGGGATACGCAGTATTTT. Translating it yields CASRRDSGGARDTQYF.

The V and J genes are TRBV20-1 and TRBJ2-5, with TRBD2 matching 7 bases. Germline V gene sequence: CDR1 DFQATT, CDR2 SNEGSKA (reference sequence). The CDR3 length is 13 residues. V was clipped by 6 bases and J by 5 bases; unmatched bases: 9. CDR3 amino acids: CSAPKRGGETQYF. The CDR3 nucleotides are TGCAGTGCCCCCAAGCGGGGTGGGGAGACCCAGTACTTC.

This chain links TRBV7-2 with TRBJ2-2, with D unclear. Germline CDR1 is SGHTA and CDR2 is FQGNSA. Between the trimmed V and J ends, which lost 1 base and 2 bases, there was a span of 14 bases. The CDR3 contains 17 residues. The CDR3 is CASSLGYFGLNTGELFF. As DNA, the CDR3 is TGTGCCAGCAGCTTAGGTTATTTCGGATTAAACACCGGGGAGCTGTTTTTT.

CDR3 coding DNA: TGCGCCAGCAGCCATAACGGGGGGACCAAAGAGACCCAGTACTTC. Its translation is CASSHNGGTKETQYF. V and J are TRBV5-1 and TRBJ2-5; the match to TRBD2 covers 7 bases. Germline V gives CDR1 SGHRS, CDR2 YFSETQ. After removal of 4 bases from V and 3 bases from J, the junction contained 9 bases not matched to a gene. CDR3 length: 15 residues.

There are a few counts of this clonotype. The V call is TRBV28, the J call TRBJ2-7; D uncertain. Germline V gives CDR1 MDHEN, CDR2 SYDVKM. This CDR3 is built from 13 residues. Trimming removed 5 bases from V and 4 bases from J, with 12 bases in between. Here the CDR3 reads CASSTIPLYEQYV. The CDR3 DNA sequence: TGTGCCAGCAGTACGATCCCCCTTTACGAGCAGTACGTC.